Below, 4 T cell receptor beta chains from the same sample are listed, as sequenced in a study of blood T cells in healthy people across ages. A second PCR, run for about 7 to 11 cycles, used a sample-barcoded 5' primer plus a J-beta primer mix. TCRdb itself ran the 5' RACE reads through MiXCR, one entry per CDR3 protein. This sample has fewer than 700,000 distinct CDR3 sequences, with less than 60% found just once. The sequencing sample was made of blood. All receptors derive from a man at least 80 years old in good health.

In its sample, this clonotype was seen many times. The chain carries TRBV7-3 and TRBJ2-7, with D hard to call. The CDR3 is made up of 15 amino acids. The V end was cut by 1 base, the J end by 3 bases, with 13 bases between. Germline loops: CDR1 SGHTA, CDR2 FQGTGA. CDR3 nucleotides: TGTGCCAGCAGCTTAAGTGCTGGGTTTTTCTACGAGCAGTACTTC. Translating gives CASSLSAGFFYEQYF.

The CDR3: CSARVQAGGPQETQYF. CDR3 sequence (DNA): TGCAGTGCTAGAGTGCAAGCGGGGGGACCTCAAGAGACCCAGTACTTC. The rearrangement links TRBV20-1 to TRBJ2-5; TRBD2 aligns across 9 bases. The CDR3 is made up of 16 amino acids. The J segment lost 2 bases and the V segment lost 1 base, leaving 8 bases of the junction unmatched. Germline-derived CDR1 and CDR2 are DFQATT and SNEGSKA (reference sequence).

The rearrangement joins TRBV20-1 to TRBJ2-1; 8 bases fit TRBD2. Trimming cost V 6 bases and J 9 bases; bases outside gene matches: 4. The CDR3 is 11 amino acids. Germline V gene sequence: CDR1 DFQATT, CDR2 SNEGSKA (reference sequence). For the CDR3, the DNA is TGCAGTGCGAGAAGCGGGGGTGAGCAGTTCTTC. Residues: CSARSGGEQFF.

This clonotype was found once. The chain carries TRBV7-2 and TRBJ2-2, with D perhaps TRBD2 (6 bases). The CDR3 length is 14 residues. Trimming shortened V by 6 bases and J by 8 bases, and 16 bases separated the two germline ends. Germline V gene data show CDR1 as SGHTA and CDR2 as FQGNSA. The DNA for the CDR3 is TGTGCCAGCAGGACCACTAGCACCGATGGGGAGCTGTTTTTT. As protein: CASRTTSTDGELFF.